This TCR beta chain derives from a study of blood T cell repertoires in COVID-19. For the study at large: Samples taken during acute and convalescent COVID-19 were collected in the United States, Italy and Spain. In each case, the material was cDNA or gDNA derived from T cells, B-cell-depleted T cells, or PBMCs.

In the original workflow: Amplification of reference gene primers was used by the study to estimate nucleated cell counts. Repertoires were generated with immunoSEQ multiplex PCR, while TCRdb's copy carries only in-frame clones and drops some. The V and J calls and clone size are taken from that table; D and trimming were inferred from the DNA. The sample consists of about 140,000 clones, 80% of them appearing once. CDR1 and CDR2 (germline): LNHDA, SQIVND (reference sequence). Trimming removed 5 bases at V and 0 bases at J, with 16 bases between. The CDR3 has 17 residues. The V and J genes are TRBV19 and TRBJ1-4; D unresolved. The TCR originated in a man in his 70s who had recovered from COVID-19. Source material: peripheral blood. The CDR3 reads CASSPDILRATNEKLFF. The CDR3 nucleotides read TGTGCCAGTAGTCCCGACATACTCAGAGCAACTAATGAAAAACTGTTTTTT.